Listed here are 17 T cell receptor beta chains from one sample, sequenced in a study of blood T cell repertoires in COVID-19. Only in-frame clones appear in the TCRdb table, and some are missing; sequencing was by immunoSEQ multiplex PCR. The sample includes about 60,000 clones, approximately 80% of them seen just once. Sequencing was done on a sample of peripheral blood. The receptors stem from a human donor in a cohort sampled during active COVID-19.

J is TRBJ2-7 and V is TRBV28; 8 nucleotides match TRBD2. V dropped 7 bases and J dropped 0; count of bases not matched to a gene: 11. Germline CDR1 MDHEN, CDR2 SYDVKM. This CDR3 is 16 amino acids long. In nucleotides, the CDR3 is TGTGCCAGCATCCCCTCCTTAAGCGGGAGCTCCTACGAGCAGTACTTC. Its translation: CASIPSLSGSSYEQYF. Full variable domain (remainder filled in from reference TRBV28 and TRBJ2-7): DVKVTQSSRYLVKRTGEKVFLECVQDMDHENMFWYRQDPGLGLRLIYFSYDVKMKEKGDIPEGYSVSREKKERFSLILESASTNQTSMYLCASIPSLSGSSYEQYFGPGTRLTVT.

This clone was seen just once. The J gene is TRBJ1-5, the V gene TRBV7-2, with D possibly matching TRBD1 (5 bases). The CDR3 runs 15 residues. Germline CDR1 is SGHTA and CDR2 is FQGNSA. V lost 5 bases and J 7 bases, leaving 18 bases between the germline ends. CDR3 DNA: TGTGCCAGCAGCACGAGCTTCGGGGGAGGACAGCCCCAGCATTTT. Translated, it gives CASSTSFGGGQPQHF.

This sequence joins TRBV5-4 and TRBJ2-3; 8 positions match TRBD1. The V and J ends lost 4 bases and 5 bases, in that order; junction bases with no gene match: 12. Germline loops: CDR1 SGHNT, CDR2 YYREEE (reference sequence). CDR3 length: 16 residues. CDR3 in amino acids: CASSPNSGTGGDTQYF. CDR3 coding DNA: TGTGCCAGCAGCCCCAACTCCGGGACAGGTGGAGATACGCAGTATTTT.

The V and J genes are TRBV30 and TRBJ1-1, with 7 bases fitting TRBD1. CDR1 and CDR2 from the germline V gene are GTSNPN and SVGIG (reference sequence). V gave up 4 bases and J gave up 1 base; unmatched junction bases: 6. This CDR3 is 14 amino acids long. CDR3 DNA sequence: TGTGCCTGGACAATGACAGGGAGGAACACTGAAGCTTTCTTT. This codes for CAWTMTGRNTEAFF.

This chain links TRBV6-6 with TRBJ2-7; D remains ambiguous. V gave up 0 bases and J gave up 4 bases, with 4 bases separating them. The CDR3 has 12 residues. Germline loops: CDR1 MNHNY, CDR2 SVGAGI (reference sequence). CDR3 sequence: CASSYSSYEQYF. CDR3 nucleotide sequence: TGTGCCAGCAGTTACTCATCTTACGAGCAGTACTTC.

The chain recombines TRBV5-5 with TRBJ1-2, with no clear D. V was shortened by 2 bases and J by 4 bases, with 12 bases between the two germline ends. Germline CDR1 and CDR2: SGHKS and YYEKEE (reference sequence). The CDR3 is 14 amino acids. The CDR3 coding sequence is TGTGCCAGCAGCTTTGGCGGCCCGCGCTATGGCTACACCTTC. The encoded protein is CASSFGGPRYGYTF.

The V call is TRBV6-5, the J call TRBJ1-2, with a tentative D call TRBD1 (5 bases). Trimming took off 2 bases at V and 0 bases at J, with 13 bases between the two ends. The CDR3 totals 16 residues. Per germline, CDR1 MNHEY and CDR2 SVGAGI. The DNA of the CDR3 is TGTGCCAGCAGTTACGTTGCCAGGGCTGCTAACTATGGCTACACCTTC. It is translated as CASSYVARAANYGYTF.

The rearrangement joins TRBV13 to TRBJ2-5; TRBD2 agrees at 7 bases. With V trimmed by 3 bases and J by 2 bases, 6 bases remained unmatched. Germline lookup yields CDR1 PRHDT and CDR2 FYEKMQ (reference sequence). The CDR3 is 15 amino acids. DNA of the CDR3: TGTGCCAGCAGCTTCGTCGGCGGGAGACAAGAGACCCAGTACTTC. This codes for CASSFVGGRQETQYF.

This clone came up a few times. This rearrangement joins TRBV5-4 to TRBJ2-5, with 8 bases aligning to TRBD2. The CDR3 is 13 residues long. The germline V gene has CDR1 SGHNT and CDR2 YYREEE (reference sequence). V was clipped by 5 bases and J by 4 bases; unmatched bases: 4. As DNA, the CDR3 is TGTGCCAGCAGGGAGGGACTAGGAGAGACCCAGTACTTC. Its protein product is CASREGLGETQYF.

CDR3 DNA sequence: TGTGCCAGCAGTTACTCGCCGGGACAGGAAGTAAGCAATCAGCCCCAGCATTTT. The encoded protein is CASSYSPGQEVSNQPQHF. The V gene is TRBV6-2 or TRBV6-3, the J gene TRBJ1-5; 8 nucleotides align to TRBD1. Germline values: CDR1 MNHEY, CDR2 SVGEGT. The J segment lost 1 base and the V segment lost 0 bases, leaving 8 bases of the junction unmatched. CDR3 length: 18 amino acids.

The rearrangement uses TRBV30 and TRBJ1-2; 9 nucleotides match TRBD1. This CDR3 has 15 amino acids. Trimming cost V 3 bases and J 4 bases; bases outside gene matches: 9. The germline V gene has CDR1 GTSNPN and CDR2 SVGIG (reference sequence). The CDR3 bases are TGTGCCTGGAGGCAGGGGACAGGGAGGGGCTATGGCTACACCTTC. It yields the protein CAWRQGTGRGYGYTF.

V usage is TRBV6-5 and J usage is TRBJ1-6, with TRBD1 matching over 7 bases. V shed 4 bases and J 7 bases; nucleotides not matched to a gene: 4. This CDR3 spans 14 amino acids. Per the germline V gene, CDR1 is MNHEY and CDR2 is SVGAGI. The CDR3 DNA reads as TGTGCCAGCAGTTGGGGGACAGCAAATTCACCCCTCCACTTT. It is translated as CASSWGTANSPLHF.

This chain's CDR3 is CASSTRLVTGELFF. CDR3 bases: TGTGCCAGCAGCACGCGACTAGTCACCGGGGAGCTGTTTTTT. V is TRBV7-2 and J is TRBJ2-2, with D possibly TRBD2 on 6 matching bases. This CDR3 region has 14 residues. V dropped 5 bases and J dropped 4 bases, with 11 bases sitting between them. Germline V CDR1 and CDR2: SGHTA, FQGNSA.

This clone turned up a few times. This CDR3 is CASSSLAGGDTGELFF. CDR3 in DNA: TGTGCCAGCAGTTCGCTAGCGGGAGGGGACACCGGGGAGCTGTTTTTT. The genes are TRBV6-2 or TRBV6-3 and TRBJ2-2; TRBD2 matches 12 bases. Unmatched junction bases numbered 3, after V lost 4 bases and J lost 3 bases. The CDR3 has 16 amino acids. CDR1 MNHEY and CDR2 SVGEGT come from the germline V gene.

By its share, this clone is medium-sized. The V and J genes are TRBV7-6 and TRBJ1-1, with D perhaps TRBD1 (5 bases). The CDR3 contains 14 residues. V lost 2 bases and J 3 bases, leaving 10 bases between the germline ends. Germline CDR1 SGHVS, CDR2 FNYEAQ. The CDR3 DNA reads as TGTGCCAGCAGCTTATGGGGGGGAGACACTGAAGCTTTCTTT. Translated: CASSLWGGDTEAFF.

The chain employs TRBV19 and TRBJ2-6; TRBD2 aligns across 7 bases. Germline CDR1 is LNHDA and CDR2 is SQIVND (reference sequence). The length of the CDR3 is 12 residues. V lost 7 bases and J lost 10; bases outside the gene matches: 4. In DNA, the CDR3 is TGTGCCAGTAAGACTAGCCGGAACGTCCTGACTTTC. Amino acid sequence: CASKTSRNVLTF.

The chain uses TRBV21-1 and TRBJ2-4; TRBD2 was called by the table and not checked on the DNA. TRBV21-1 has pseudogene status. The CDR3 consists of 20 residues. The CDR3 reads CASSARLRSPLHRAKNIQYF. The CDR3 nucleotides are TGTGCCAGCAGCGCCCGACTTAGGTCACCCCTTCACCGAGCCAAAAACATTCAGTACTTC.